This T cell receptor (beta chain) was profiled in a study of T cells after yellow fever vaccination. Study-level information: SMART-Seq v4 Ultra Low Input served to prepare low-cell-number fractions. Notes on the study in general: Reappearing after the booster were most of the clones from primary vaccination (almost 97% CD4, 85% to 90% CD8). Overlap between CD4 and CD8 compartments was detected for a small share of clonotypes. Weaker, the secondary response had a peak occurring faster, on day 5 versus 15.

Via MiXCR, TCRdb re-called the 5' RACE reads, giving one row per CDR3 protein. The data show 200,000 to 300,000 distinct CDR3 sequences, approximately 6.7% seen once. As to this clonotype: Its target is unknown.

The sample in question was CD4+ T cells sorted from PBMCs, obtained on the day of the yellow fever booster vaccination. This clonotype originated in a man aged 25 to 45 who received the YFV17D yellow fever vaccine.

CDR3 in DNA: TGTGCCAGCAGACCGCAGGGAGGCACAGATACGCAGTATTTT. Translated, it gives CASRPQGGTDTQYF. This chain uses TRBV27 with TRBJ2-3; D may be TRBD1 or TRBD2 (5 bases each). CDR3 size: 14 residues. Germline loops: CDR1 MNHEY, CDR2 SMNVEV (reference sequence). With 6 bases removed from V and 1 base from J, the gap between germline ends came to 11 bases.